This entry lists 27 T cell receptor beta chains sequenced from one sample in a study of shared clonotypes between healthy human individuals. Some clones are missing from TCRdb's copy, which holds only in-frame ones; the method was immunoSEQ multiplex PCR. Here the sample spans hundreds of thousands of clones, about four fifths being singletons. Sequences were obtained from PBMCs. These receptors originate from a woman between 40 and 55 years old in good health. Some clones in this sample may be carry-over from other donors' samples.

The chain employs TRBV7-9 and TRBJ2-7; D is uncertain. The CDR3 loop spans 13 amino acids. Germline V gene sequence: CDR1 SEHNR, CDR2 FQNEAQ (reference sequence). V was trimmed by 0 bases and J by 5 bases, leaving 8 bases between them. CDR3 in DNA: TGTGCCAGCAGCTTAGCAGAGAGTGACGAGCAGTACTTC. As protein: CASSLAESDEQYF.

The rearrangement links TRBV28 to TRBJ1-2; tentative D call: TRBD1 (6 bases). The CDR3 runs to 15 residues. V was cut by 7 bases and J by 5 bases, with 20 bases left in between. CDR1 is MDHEN and CDR2 is SYDVKM in the germline V gene. The CDR3 region has the DNA TGTGCCAGCATTGGGGGGCGGCCAAGGGATTATGGCTACACCTTC. Its translation: CASIGGRPRDYGYTF.

The V gene is TRBV12-5, the J gene TRBJ1-3; a possible D gene is TRBD1 (5 bases). The CDR3 loop spans 16 amino acids. The V and J ends lost 5 bases and 1 base respectively, with 15 bases between them. Germline V CDR1 and CDR2: LGHNT, FRNRAP. The CDR3 sequence is CASGLGTPGSGNTIYF. CDR3 sequence (DNA): TGTGCTAGTGGTCTCGGGACGCCCGGGTCTGGAAACACCATATATTTT.

V usage is TRBV5-1 and J usage is TRBJ1-1; D perhaps matches TRBD1 (5 bases). This CDR3 contains 13 residues. The germline V and J ends were trimmed by 3 bases and 5 bases, with 11 bases remaining between them. Germline CDR1 reads SGHRS; CDR2 reads YFSETQ. This CDR3 reads CASSSTGGTEAFF. The CDR3 DNA is TGCGCCAGCAGCTCGACCGGGGGGACTGAAGCTTTCTTT.

Regarding this clone: With a much larger clone just one base away, this may be a read error. The same CDR3 also results from other DNA sequences found in this sample. This chain links TRBV9 with TRBJ2-5, with TRBD2 as a possible D gene (6 bases). The CDR3 consists of 13 residues. The V end was cut by 1 base, the J end by 3 bases, with 7 bases between. CDR1 and CDR2 (germline): SGDLS, YYNGEE. CDR3 region: CASSVWGEETQYF. For the CDR3, the DNA is TGTGCCAGCAGCGTATGGGGGGAAGAGACCCAGTACTTC.

This clone was detected only a few times. The rearrangement joins TRBV19 to TRBJ2-1; maybe TRBD1 (6 bases). From germline, CDR1 is LNHDA and CDR2 SQIVND (reference sequence). V lost 5 bases, J lost 0 bases, and 14 bases lay in between. CDR3 size: 16 residues. The CDR3 nucleotides read TGTGCCAGTAGTGGACAGTTCGAAAGCTCCTACAATGAGCAGTTCTTC. It codes for CASSGQFESSYNEQFF.

As concerns this clone: A far more abundant clone sits one base away, making this likely a read error. The same CDR3 arises from other DNA sequences in this sample as well. CDR3 coding DNA: TGTGCCAGTAGTATCCTAGCGGGAGAGAATGAGCAGTTCTTC. Protein sequence: CASSILAGENEQFF. This chain joins TRBV19 and TRBJ2-1; 10 bases are a match to TRBD2. Germline-derived CDR1 and CDR2 are LNHDA and SQIVND (reference sequence). V lost 3 bases to trimming and J lost 7 bases; unmatched junction nucleotides: 3. This CDR3 spans 14 amino acids.

In the case of this clone: The same CDR3 can be traced to other DNA sequences in this sample. The chain combines TRBV15 with TRBJ1-5; D gene uncertain. Germline V gene lookup returns CDR1 LNHNV and CDR2 YYDKDF (reference sequence). Trimming removed 0 bases from V and 2 bases from J, with 5 bases in between. The length of the CDR3 is 14 residues. The CDR3 protein is CATSRDLGNQPQHF. In DNA, the CDR3 is TGTGCCACCAGCAGAGATCTGGGCAATCAGCCCCAGCATTTT.

This clone appeared a single time. The gene calls are TRBV15 and TRBJ2-5; D gene uncertain. Trimming removed 0 bases at V and 1 base at J, with 6 bases between. The CDR3 is 14 residues long. Germline assignment: CDR1 LNHNV and CDR2 YYDKDF (reference sequence). CDR3 region: CATSRDNGQETQYF. The CDR3 DNA reads as TGTGCCACCAGCAGAGATAACGGCCAAGAGACCCAGTACTTC. Full variable domain (outside the CDR3, taken from reference TRBV15 and TRBJ2-5): DAMVIQNPRYQVTQFGKPVTLSCSQTLNHNVMYWYQQKSSQAPKLLFHYYDKDFNNEADTPDNFQSRRPNTSFCFLDIRSPGLGDTAMYLCATSRDNGQETQYFGPGTRLLVL.

The chain is built from TRBV5-4 and TRBJ2-5; 7 bases align to TRBD1. Per germline, CDR1 SGHNT and CDR2 YYREEE (reference sequence). V gave up 3 bases and J gave up 1 base; unmatched junction bases: 12. The length of the CDR3 is 17 residues. CDR3: CASSSLGTRGPQETQYF. The CDR3 DNA reads TGTGCCAGCAGCTCCCTTGGCACTAGGGGGCCCCAAGAGACCCAGTACTTC.

This chain links TRBV15 with TRBJ1-1; D is possibly TRBD1 (5 bases). CDR1 is LNHNV, CDR2 YYDKDF, per germline (reference sequence). The CDR3 is 14 residues long. Trimming left V 4 bases short and J 4 bases short, with 13 bases between. The CDR3 protein is CATSTGTHITEAFF. The CDR3 nucleotides read TGTGCCACCAGCACCGGGACCCATATCACTGAAGCTTTCTTT.

CDR3: CASMDPMNTEAFF. The CDR3, as DNA: TGTGCCAGTATGGACCCAATGAACACTGAAGCTTTCTTT. The rearrangement uses TRBV19 and TRBJ1-1; D is ambiguous. The CDR3 contains 13 residues. Germline CDR1 reads LNHDA; CDR2 reads SQIVND (reference sequence). V lost 7 bases and J lost 0, with 9 bases in between.

This chain uses TRBV7-8 with TRBJ1-5; D might be TRBD1 (6 bases). Germline CDR1 reads SGHVS; CDR2 reads FQNEAQ. V was shortened by 5 bases and J by 3 bases, with 8 bases between the two germline ends. CDR3 length: 13 residues. The CDR3 spells CASSGGLNQPQHF. CDR3 coding DNA: TGTGCCAGCAGCGGGGGGCTCAATCAGCCCCAGCATTTT.

V and J are TRBV14 and TRBJ1-2, with D unclear. V gave up 3 bases and J gave up 1 base, with 3 bases separating them. Germline lookup yields CDR1 SGHDN and CDR2 FVKESK. This CDR3 has 12 residues. The DNA of the CDR3 is TGTGCCAGCAGCCATAATAACTATGGCTACACCTTC. Encoded protein: CASSHNNYGYTF.

Note on this clone: Other DNA sequences in this specimen translate into the identical CDR3. V usage is TRBV20-1 and J usage is TRBJ2-7, with D uncertain. The CDR3 length is 11 residues. Germline loops: CDR1 DFQATT, CDR2 SNEGSKA (reference sequence). The V end lost 3 bases, the J end lost 0 bases, and 3 bases lay between the germline ends. Here the CDR3 DNA reads TGCAGTGCTAGGCCCTCCTACGAGCAGTACTTC. Translating gives CSARPSYEQYF.

The CDR3 reads CASSLAEGYEQYF. The CDR3 coding sequence is TGCGCCAGCAGCTTGGCCGAAGGATACGAGCAGTACTTC. This chain connects TRBV5-1 to TRBJ2-7; D is undetermined. Germline loops: CDR1 SGHRS, CDR2 YFSETQ. The CDR3 contains 13 residues. V was clipped by 0 bases and J by 4 bases, with 8 bases between them. The whole variable domain, filled in from reference TRBV5-1 and TRBJ2-7, reads KAGVTQTPRYLIKTRGQQVTLSCSPISGHRSVSWYQQTPGQGLQFLFEYFSETQRNKGNFPGRFSGRQFSNSRSEMNVSTLELGDSALYLCASSLAEGYEQYFGPGTRLTVT.

This chain connects TRBV7-9 to TRBJ2-6, with D perhaps TRBD1 (5 bases). The CDR3 is 18 amino acids. The V end lost 1 base, the J end lost 4 bases, and 17 bases lay between the germline ends. The germline gives CDR1 SEHNR, CDR2 FQNEAQ (reference sequence). CDR3 loop: CASSLDNRWASGANVLTF. CDR3 DNA: TGTGCCAGCAGCTTAGATAACAGGTGGGCGTCGGGGGCCAACGTCCTGACTTTC.

Only a few counts were recorded for this clone. The chain is built from TRBV7-2 and TRBJ2-2; 10 nucleotides align to TRBD1. There are 15 residues in the CDR3. Losses at the gene ends were 5 bases for V and 6 bases for J; bases not matched to a gene: 6. Per germline, CDR1 SGHTA and CDR2 FQGNSA. DNA for the CDR3: TGTGCCAGCAGCCCCAGGACAGGGGGAGCCGGGGAGCTGTTTTTT. Translation: CASSPRTGGAGELFF.

This chain joins TRBV30 and TRBJ2-2, with 11 bases lining up with TRBD2. The CDR3 is 14 amino acids. Germline V CDR1 and CDR2: GTSNPN, SVGIG (reference sequence). J gave up 5 bases and V 3 bases, and 2 bases lay outside the gene matches. The DNA for the CDR3 is TGTGCCTGGAGAACTAGCGGGAGTACCGGGGAGCTGTTTTTT. It encodes CAWRTSGSTGELFF.

The chain combines TRBV27 with TRBJ2-5; TRBD1 aligns across 8 bases. Germline assignment: CDR1 MNHEY and CDR2 SMNVEV (reference sequence). There are 15 residues in the CDR3. Trimming cost V 4 bases and J 5 bases; bases outside gene matches: 9. CDR3 in DNA: TGTGCCAGCAGTTCCGGACAGGGAAAGGGGGAGACCCAGTACTTC. Protein sequence: CASSSGQGKGETQYF.

The chain couples TRBV19 to TRBJ2-4; no clear D gene. This CDR3 is 18 amino acids long. Trimming stripped 8 bases from V and 1 base from J, with 24 bases between. Germline CDR1 LNHDA, CDR2 SQIVND (reference sequence). CDR3 loop: CASQKQPRYAPAKNIQYF. CDR3 sequence (DNA): TGTGCCAGTCAGAAACAGCCACGCTACGCCCCGGCCAAAAACATTCAGTACTTC.

This chain joins TRBV15 and TRBJ2-2; D possibly corresponds to TRBD2 (6 bases). Germline V CDR1 and CDR2: LNHNV, YYDKDF (reference sequence). Trimming cost V 1 base and J 7 bases, with 19 bases left between them. This CDR3 has 17 amino acids. The CDR3 nucleotides are TGTGCCACCAGCAGAGCCCTCCATAGCGGAAGTGGCGGGGAGCTGTTTTTT. Protein: CATSRALHSGSGGELFF. Together with reference TRBV15 and TRBJ2-2, the CDR3 gives the full variable domain: DAMVIQNPRYQVTQFGKPVTLSCSQTLNHNVMYWYQQKSSQAPKLLFHYYDKDFNNEADTPDNFQSRRPNTSFCFLDIRSPGLGDTAMYLCATSRALHSGSGGELFFGEGSRLTVL.

With regard to this clone: The sample carries other DNA sequences with the same CDR3. This chain connects TRBV5-1 to TRBJ2-7; D is unclear. Germline V gene data show CDR1 as SGHRS and CDR2 as YFSETQ. The V end lost 0 bases, the J end lost 0 bases, and 7 bases lay between the germline ends. The CDR3 sequence is 14 residues long. CDR3 sequence (DNA): TGCGCCAGCAGCTTGGGACGGAGCTCCTACGAGCAGTACTTC. Its translation: CASSLGRSSYEQYF.

The table lists this clone with a few counts. V is TRBV5-1 and J is TRBJ1-5, with D hard to call. Deletions cut 4 bases from V and 7 bases from J, with 12 bases between. This CDR3 region has 13 residues. Germline lookup yields CDR1 SGHRS and CDR2 YFSETQ. The CDR3 sequence: CASSPRVGQPQHF. The CDR3 coding sequence is TGCGCCAGCAGCCCTCGGGTGGGCCAGCCCCAGCATTTT.

The V call is TRBV6-5, the J call TRBJ2-7; 11 nucleotides agree with TRBD2. The length of the CDR3 is 15 residues. From germline, CDR1 is MNHEY and CDR2 SVGAGI. The ends lost 6 bases at V and 3 bases at J; junction bases unmatched: 7. The CDR3: CASRRIAGGYYEQYF. The CDR3 bases are TGTGCCAGCAGACGCATAGCGGGAGGGTACTACGAGCAGTACTTC.

This clone was seen a few times. The gene calls are TRBV5-6 and TRBJ2-6; D might be TRBD1 (6 bases). Germline assignment: CDR1 SGHDT and CDR2 YYEEEE. This CDR3 is 17 amino acids long. V shed 5 bases and J shed 1 base, with 16 bases lying between them. The chain's CDR3 is CASRGGMELSGANVLTF. CDR3 nucleotide sequence: TGTGCCAGCAGAGGGGGTATGGAACTGTCTGGGGCCAACGTCCTGACTTTC.

The chain combines TRBV5-4 with TRBJ2-3, with 7 bases matching TRBD2. With V trimmed by 1 base and J by 4 bases, 3 bases remained unmatched. The CDR3 spans 14 residues. CDR1 and CDR2 (germline): SGHNT, YYREEE (reference sequence). CDR3 protein: CASSLWRESDTQYF. The CDR3 DNA reads as TGTGCCAGCAGCTTGTGGCGGGAGTCAGATACGCAGTATTTT.